Below are 6 T cell receptor beta chains sequenced from a single sample in a study of patients and donors after allogeneic stem cell transplantation. TCRdb analysed the RT-PCR reads with MiXCR anew, one entry per CDR3 protein. The table lists roughly 960,000 distinct CDR3 sequences, about a sixth of them singletons. What was sequenced was blood, either unsorted or a sorted T cell fraction (not recorded which). The receptors come from a human donor who was either an allogeneic HSCT recipient or a stem cell or donor lymphocyte infusion donor (not recorded which). It is not recorded whose cells these are; they may come from a transplant donor.

J is TRBJ2-1 and V is TRBV9; D perhaps matches TRBD1 (5 bases). Trimming shortened V by 0 bases and J by 5 bases, and 15 bases separated the two germline ends. Germline CDR1 is SGDLS and CDR2 is YYNGEE. The CDR3 runs 16 residues. CDR3 sequence: CASSVGGQAGDNEQFF. The CDR3 DNA reads TGTGCCAGCAGCGTAGGGGGCCAGGCTGGCGACAATGAGCAGTTCTTC. Full variable domain (outside the CDR3, taken from reference TRBV9 and TRBJ2-1): DSGVTQTPKHLITATGQRVTLRCSPRSGDLSVYWYQQSLDQGLQFLIQYYNGEERAKGNILERFSAQQFPDLHSELNLSSLELGDSALYFCASSVGGQAGDNEQFFGPGTRLTVL.

This clonotype was recorded a few times. The rearrangement links TRBV12-3 or TRBV12-4 to TRBJ2-1; 11 bases map to TRBD2. This CDR3 is built from 17 residues. V lost 6 bases to trimming and J lost 7 bases; unmatched junction nucleotides: 14. CDR3 amino acids: CASSRPVRLAGRNEQFF. The CDR3 DNA reads as TGTGCCAGCAGCCGACCGGTTAGACTAGCGGGACGGAATGAGCAGTTCTTC.

This clonotype was picked up many times. The chain links TRBV9 to TRBJ2-1; 9 bases align to TRBD2. The CDR3 has 14 amino acids. Per germline, CDR1 SGDLS and CDR2 YYNGEE. V shed 0 bases and J 5 bases; nucleotides not matched to a gene: 0. The CDR3 region is CASSVGLADNEQFF. CDR3 in DNA: TGTGCCAGCAGCGTAGGACTAGCGGACAATGAGCAGTTCTTC.

The chain recombines TRBV5-7 with TRBJ1-5; a possible D gene is TRBD1 (6 bases). TRBV5-7 is an ORF; its function is uncertain. The CDR3 has 15 residues. V gave up 3 bases and J gave up 4 bases, with 14 bases separating them. CDR3 nucleotide sequence: TGTGCCAGCAGCTCCTGGACAGTACCGAATCAGCCCCAGCATTTT. This encodes CASSSWTVPNQPQHF.

The rearrangement links TRBV5-1 to TRBJ2-1, with D unresolved. V lost 4 bases to trimming and J lost 10 bases, with 15 bases between them. This CDR3 comprises 13 residues. Germline CDR1 is SGHRS and CDR2 is YFSETQ. Written as DNA, the CDR3 is TGCGCCAGCAGCCGCTTTCCCGCCGCCGAGCAGTTCTTC. This codes for CASSRFPAAEQFF.

The chain carries TRBV5-6 and TRBJ1-5, with D hard to call. Trimming cost V 0 bases and J 9 bases, with 10 bases left between them. Germline loops: CDR1 SGHDT, CDR2 YYEEEE. This CDR3 comprises 13 residues. CDR3 bases: TGTGCCAGCAGCTTGGAAGGGTCTAGGCCCCAGCATTTT. This sequence encodes CASSLEGSRPQHF.